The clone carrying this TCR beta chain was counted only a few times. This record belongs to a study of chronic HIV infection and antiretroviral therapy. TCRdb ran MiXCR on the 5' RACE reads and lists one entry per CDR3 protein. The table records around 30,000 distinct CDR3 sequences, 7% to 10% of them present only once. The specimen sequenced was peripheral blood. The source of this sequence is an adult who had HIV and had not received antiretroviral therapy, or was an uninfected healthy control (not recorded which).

The CDR3 coding sequence is TGCAGTGCTAGAGGTGACAGGGACGCCGGGGAGCTGTTTTTT. Residues: CSARGDRDAGELFF. The V gene is TRBV20-1, the J gene TRBJ2-2, with 7 bases fitting TRBD1. V lost 1 base, J lost 6 bases, and 5 bases stayed unmatched. The germline gives CDR1 DFQATT, CDR2 SNEGSKA (reference sequence). The CDR3 has 14 residues.